The next 8 T cell receptor beta chains were all read from a single sample in a study of T cells in Graves' hyperthyroidism and ophthalmopathy. TCR beta CDR3 region amplification was performed from RNA transcripts. The study used the HTBI primer set for a first-round RT-PCR of the TCR CDR3. Each CDR3 protein is one row after TCRdb ran MiXCR on the multiplex PCR reads. The sample gives 620,000 or so distinct CDR3 sequences, about 14% of which show up once; under 15% is in the top ten. The sample consisted of blood. The receptors shown here come from a woman aged 45-60 years with Graves' ophthalmopathy.

This clonotype was picked up many times. This rearrangement joins TRBV20-1 to TRBJ2-7; TRBD2 agrees at 9 bases. The CDR3 loop spans 13 amino acids. Germline trimming cut 1 base from V and 5 bases from J; bases unmatched to any gene: 3. Germline lookup yields CDR1 DFQATT and CDR2 SNEGSKA (reference sequence). The CDR3 bases are TGCAGTGCTAGAGTAGGACTAGCGAACGAGCAGTACTTC. Protein sequence: CSARVGLANEQYF.

The chain combines TRBV30 with TRBJ1-4; the D is unclear. V dropped 3 bases and J dropped 6 bases, with 20 bases sitting between them. The germline V gene encodes CDR1 GTSNPN and CDR2 SVGIG (reference sequence). The CDR3 spans 16 residues. DNA for the CDR3: TGTGCCTGGAGAGACCCTAGAGGGTACGCTGATGAAAAACTGTTTTTT. Residues: CAWRDPRGYADEKLFF.

The table lists this clonotype with many counts. The J gene is TRBJ1-5, the V gene TRBV6-2 or TRBV6-3, with D perhaps matching TRBD1 (5 bases). CDR1 and CDR2 from the germline V gene are MNHEY and SVGEGT. Trimming took off 0 bases at V and 3 bases at J, with 12 bases between the two ends. The CDR3 totals 16 residues. The CDR3 DNA is TGTGCCAGCAGTTACTCGTTGGTGGACATCAATCAGCCCCAGCATTTT. Residues: CASSYSLVDINQPQHF.

Of note for this clonotype: A much bigger clone sits one base away, suggesting this may be a read error. The chain has TRBV20-1 and TRBJ2-1, with 7 bases aligning to TRBD2. The CDR3 covers 14 residues. After removal of 5 bases from V and 2 bases from J, the junction contained 6 bases not matched to a gene. CDR1 is DFQATT and CDR2 is SNEGSKA in the germline V gene (reference sequence). As DNA, the CDR3 is TGCAGTGCTTTAGCGGGCCTGCCCTACAATGAGCAGTTCTTC. This sequence encodes CSALAGLPYNEQFF.

This clonotype was recorded at least ten times. The J gene is TRBJ1-5, the V gene TRBV7-8; tentative D call: TRBD1 (5 bases). This CDR3 spans 15 amino acids. From germline, CDR1 is SGHVS and CDR2 FQNEAQ. Trimming took 5 bases from V and 9 from J, leaving 20 bases between them. The CDR3 nucleotides are TGTGCCAGCAGCGACTATAGGGACCCCGGAAGGCCCCAGCATTTT. The encoded protein is CASSDYRDPGRPQHF.

This clonotype showed up many times. The rearrangement joins TRBV28 to TRBJ1-5; unclear D gene. CDR3 length: 13 residues. V lost 2 bases and J 6 bases, leaving 8 bases between the germline ends. Germline loops: CDR1 MDHEN, CDR2 SYDVKM. The CDR3 region is CASSLRGGQPQHF. CDR3 in DNA: TGTGCCAGCAGTTTACGGGGAGGTCAGCCCCAGCATTTT.

Ten or more counts support this clonotype. The chain employs TRBV6-2 or TRBV6-3 and TRBJ2-1, with TRBD1 matching 7 bases. Germline CDR1 reads MNHEY; CDR2 reads SVGEGT. Trimming cost V 5 bases and J 7 bases; bases outside gene matches: 2. The CDR3 sequence is 12 residues long. The CDR3 DNA reads as TGTGCCAGCAGTGACAGGGTGAATGAGCAGTTCTTC. It yields the protein CASSDRVNEQFF.

This clonotype was seen repeatedly, ten times or more. This chain connects TRBV28 to TRBJ1-5; possible D gene TRBD1, 5 bases. The germline CDR1 and CDR2 sequences are MDHEN and SYDVKM. There are 15 residues in the CDR3. The V end lost 3 bases, the J end lost 1 base, and 10 bases lay between the germline ends. The CDR3 bases are TGTGCCAGCAGTTTCCCGGGACGGAGCAATCAGCCCCAGCATTTT. Protein product: CASSFPGRSNQPQHF.